Below, 9 T cell receptor beta chains from the same sample are listed, as sequenced in a study of blood T cell repertoires in COVID-19. The assay was immunoSEQ multiplex PCR, and TCRdb's table has in-frame clones only and misses some. This table holds roughly 250,000 clones, approximately 90% found once. The sequenced material came from PBMCs or T cells enriched from blood (not recorded which). The receptors were sampled from a woman aged 18-29 years who had recovered from COVID-19.

This sequence joins TRBV6-4 and TRBJ1-2, with D possibly TRBD1 on 5 matching bases. The CDR3 is made up of 15 amino acids. CDR1 and CDR2 (germline): MRHNA, SNTAGT. Trimming took 4 bases from V and 4 from J, leaving 16 bases between them. CDR3 sequence reads: CASSGVGAPTYGYTF. CDR3 coding DNA: TGTGCCAGCAGTGGGGTAGGGGCGCCCACCTATGGCTACACCTTC.

The chain links TRBV28 to TRBJ1-5; 10 bases fit TRBD1. The germline V gene has CDR1 MDHEN and CDR2 SYDVKM. The CDR3 is 15 residues long. The V segment lost 2 bases and the J segment 6 bases; nucleotides outside the gene matches: 4. Here the CDR3 DNA reads TGTGCCAGCAGTTTACTGACAGGGGGCGTTCAGCCCCAGCATTTT. It specifies CASSLLTGGVQPQHF. The variable domain in full, with the rest retrieved from reference TRBV28 and TRBJ1-5, is DVKVTQSSRYLVKRTGEKVFLECVQDMDHENMFWYRQDPGLGLRLIYFSYDVKMKEKGDIPEGYSVSREKKERFSLILESASTNQTSMYLCASSLLTGGVQPQHFGDGTRLSIL.

The rearrangement links TRBV10-2 to TRBJ1-1; TRBD1 agrees at 7 bases. The germline V gene has CDR1 WSHSY and CDR2 SAAADI. The CDR3 spans 13 residues. J lost 5 bases, V lost 8 bases, and 8 bases had no gene match. The CDR3 loop reads CASARTGSTEAFF. As DNA, the CDR3 is TGCGCCAGCGCTCGGACAGGATCGACTGAAGCTTTCTTT.

The chain links TRBV4-2 to TRBJ1-3; D is unresolved. The V end was cut by 3 bases, the J end by 4 bases, with 22 bases between. Germline loops: CDR1 LGHNA, CDR2 YNFKEQ. The CDR3 has 18 amino acids. This chain's CDR3 is CASSHPQADPPRGNTIYF. The CDR3, as DNA: TGTGCCAGCAGCCACCCCCAGGCAGATCCTCCGCGAGGAAACACCATATATTTT.

A single count supports this clone. The CDR3, as DNA: TGCGCCAGCAGCCTCGCCTATGGGACTAGATTGGGTCCACGGAATGAGCAGTTCTTC. Protein sequence: CASSLAYGTRLGPRNEQFF. The rearrangement links TRBV4-1 to TRBJ2-1; 8 bases are a match to TRBD2. CDR1 and CDR2 (germline): MGHRA, YSYEKL. This CDR3 contains 19 residues. V trimming: 4 bases; J trimming: 7 bases; junction bases outside the gene matches: 21.

This rearrangement joins TRBV6-1 to TRBJ1-4; weak D call: TRBD1 (5 bases). The CDR3 runs to 15 residues. The germline V gene has CDR1 MNHNS and CDR2 SASEGT. Deletions cut 2 bases from V and 5 bases from J, with 12 bases between. In DNA form, the CDR3 reads TGTGCCAGCAGTGAAAATTCGGCAGGGAATGAAAAACTGTTTTTT. Residues: CASSENSAGNEKLFF.

The rearrangement uses TRBV9 and TRBJ2-1; TRBD2 matches 9 bases. Germline assignment: CDR1 SGDLS and CDR2 YYNGEE. This CDR3 region has 14 residues. With 3 bases clipped from V and 5 bases from J, the junction kept 3 bases outside the gene matches. DNA for the CDR3: TGTGCCAGCAGCGGTAGCGGGGGCGACAATGAGCAGTTCTTC. Its translation: CASSGSGGDNEQFF.

This chain links TRBV7-9 with TRBJ2-1; TRBD1 aligns across 9 bases. The CDR3 is 17 residues long. V lost 2 bases to trimming and J lost 4 bases; unmatched junction nucleotides: 9. Germline values: CDR1 SEHNR, CDR2 FQNEAQ (reference sequence). The CDR3 DNA reads TGTGCCAGCAGCTTAATGGTCGGGACAGGGCAATACAATGAGCAGTTCTTC. The encoded protein is CASSLMVGTGQYNEQFF.

The J gene is TRBJ1-2, the V gene TRBV9; tentative D call: TRBD1 (5 bases). In germline, CDR1 is SGDLS, CDR2 YYNGEE. The length of the CDR3 is 13 residues. The V and J ends lost 6 bases and 5 bases respectively, with 14 bases between them. CDR3 amino acids: CASIYLGGYGYTF. CDR3 DNA sequence: TGTGCCAGCATCTATCTCGGGGGTTATGGCTACACCTTC.